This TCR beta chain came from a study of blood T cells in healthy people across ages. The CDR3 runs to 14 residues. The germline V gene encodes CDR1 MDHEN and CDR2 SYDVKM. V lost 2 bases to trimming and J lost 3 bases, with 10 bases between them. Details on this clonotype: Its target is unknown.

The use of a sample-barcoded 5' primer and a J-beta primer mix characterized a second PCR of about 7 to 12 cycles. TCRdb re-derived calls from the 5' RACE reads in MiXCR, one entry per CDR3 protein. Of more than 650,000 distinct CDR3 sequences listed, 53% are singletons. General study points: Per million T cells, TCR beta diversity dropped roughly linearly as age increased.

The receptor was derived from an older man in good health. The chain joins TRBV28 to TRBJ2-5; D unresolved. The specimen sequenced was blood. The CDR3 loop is CASSLVGMEETQYF. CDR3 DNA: TGTGCCAGCAGTTTAGTTGGAATGGAAGAGACCCAGTACTTC. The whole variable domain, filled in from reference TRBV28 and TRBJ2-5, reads DVKVTQSSRYLVKRTGEKVFLECVQDMDHENMFWYRQDPGLGLRLIYFSYDVKMKEKGDIPEGYSVSREKKERFSLILESASTNQTSMYLCASSLVGMEETQYFGPGTRLLVL.